Sequencing of this TCR beta chain was carried out in a study of blood T cell repertoires in COVID-19. Study background: COVID-19 samples, acute and convalescent, were from the United States, Italy and Spain. T cells, B-cell-depleted T cells, or PBMCs provided the cDNA or gDNA that served as material.

Original analysis: Nucleated cell number was recorded as an estimate derived from reference gene primer amplification. Some clones are missing from TCRdb's copy, which holds only in-frame ones; the method was immunoSEQ multiplex PCR. The DNA was the basis for D and trimming; V, J and clone size are from that table. There are fewer than 150,000 clones in the sample; about four fifths occur only once, and 5.5% to 7% lies in the top ten. Input material: peripheral blood. The source of this sequence is a human donor in a cohort sampled during active COVID-19.

The chain's CDR3 is CASSQGQGSNQPQHF. The CDR3 DNA sequence: TGTGCCAGCAGCCAGGGACAGGGTAGCAATCAGCCCCAGCATTTT. The V and J genes are TRBV6-5 and TRBJ1-5; TRBD1 aligns across 9 bases. Germline CDR1 is MNHEY and CDR2 is SVGAGI. CDR3 length equals 15 residues. J gave up 0 bases and V 6 bases, and 3 bases lay outside the gene matches.